This entry lists 16 T cell receptor beta chains sequenced from one sample in a study of spatial heterogeneity in lung cancer. TCRdb fed the 5' RACE reads into MiXCR, producing one record per CDR3 protein. There are fewer than 9,500 distinct CDR3 sequences in the sample; around 9.7% occur only once, and roughly 25% lies in the top ten. Stated time point: sample taken at primary tumor resection. Material: normal lung tissue next to the tumor, obtained at surgery. The receptors here all came from a male donor with early-stage non-small cell lung cancer.

Judged by abundance, this clonotype is medium-sized (0.01 to 0.1%). The V and J genes are TRBV15 and TRBJ1-2; D not resolved. V was shortened by 0 bases and J by 5 bases, with 10 bases between the two germline ends. Germline V gene sequence: CDR1 LNHNV, CDR2 YYDKDF (reference sequence). CDR3 length equals 14 residues. Here the CDR3 reads CATSRDLNAYGYTF. CDR3 sequence (DNA): TGTGCCACCAGCAGAGACCTTAATGCATATGGCTACACCTTC.

Many counts were recorded for this clonotype. The CDR3 loop is CASSSSGSGAYEQYF. The CDR3 nucleotides read TGTGCCAGCAGTTCAAGCGGGAGTGGGGCCTACGAGCAGTACTTC. This chain uses TRBV28 with TRBJ2-7; TRBD2 agrees at 8 bases. Trimming took 4 bases from V and 2 from J; bases not matched to a gene: 7. Germline assignment: CDR1 MDHEN and CDR2 SYDVKM. This CDR3 spans 15 amino acids.

In its sample, this clonotype was seen many times. The chain carries TRBV4-1 and TRBJ1-3; 7 nucleotides match TRBD1. Trimming cost V 3 bases and J 6 bases; bases outside gene matches: 11. Germline values: CDR1 MGHRA, CDR2 YSYEKL. This CDR3 region has 16 residues. Written as DNA, the CDR3 is TGCGCCAGCAGCCAGTATCCCGCGGGACAGACAAACACCATATATTTT. It is translated as CASSQYPAGQTNTIYF.

This clonotype was detected many times. This rearrangement joins TRBV18 to TRBJ2-1; TRBD2 matches 8 bases. Germline lookup yields CDR1 KGHSH and CDR2 LQKENI. V shed 2 bases and J 5 bases; nucleotides not matched to a gene: 2. CDR3 size: 14 residues. In nucleotides, the CDR3 is TGTGCCAGCTCACCAGCGGGGGGTGACAATGAGCAGTTCTTC. This translates into CASSPAGGDNEQFF.

By share of the sample, this clonotype is medium-sized (0.01 to 0.1%). The rearrangement uses TRBV7-9 and TRBJ2-6; D remains unclear. V lost 4 bases and J lost 0, with 7 bases in between. In germline, CDR1 is SEHNR, CDR2 FQNEAQ (reference sequence). CDR3 length: 15 amino acids. The CDR3 is CASSSLSSGANVLTF. CDR3 DNA: TGTGCCAGCAGCTCGCTGAGCTCTGGGGCCAACGTCCTGACTTTC.

By proportion, this clonotype is medium-sized. As DNA, the CDR3 is TGTGCCAGCAGTTTCCGGGACAGGGGATGGGTAGGACAAGAGACCCAGTACTTC. Translating it yields CASSFRDRGWVGQETQYF. This chain joins TRBV6-1 and TRBJ2-5; 10 bases fit TRBD1. CDR3 length: 18 residues. Germline CDR1 MNHNS, CDR2 SASEGT. Trimming at V came to 5 bases and at J to 2 bases, leaving 14 bases not matched to a gene.

This clonotype was picked up many times. V is TRBV20-1 and J is TRBJ2-1; tentatively, D is TRBD2 (6 bases). CDR1 is DFQATT, CDR2 SNEGSKA, per germline (reference sequence). V lost 3 bases and J lost 7, with 16 bases in between. The CDR3 spans 14 residues. The CDR3 region is CSARGPGSGNEQFF. In DNA, the CDR3 is TGCAGTGCTAGGGGACCTGGGAGCGGGAATGAGCAGTTCTTC.

This clonotype has a count of ten or more. V and J are TRBV5-1 and TRBJ2-1, with a possible D match to TRBD2 (5 bases). CDR1 and CDR2 from the germline V gene are SGHRS and YFSETQ. CDR3 length equals 15 residues. V was pared by 0 bases and J by 1 base, with 8 bases between. The CDR3 sequence: CASSLDGDSYNEQFF. DNA of the CDR3: TGCGCCAGCAGCTTGGACGGGGATTCCTACAATGAGCAGTTCTTC.

This clonotype was counted at least ten times. V and J are TRBV12-3 or TRBV12-4 and TRBJ2-1, with 10 bases lining up with TRBD2. This CDR3 comprises 15 residues. J lost 9 bases, V lost 3 bases, and 8 bases had no gene match. The CDR3 loop is CASSFTSGGGVEQFF. As DNA, the CDR3 is TGTGCCAGCAGTTTTACCAGCGGGGGGGGCGTTGAGCAGTTCTTC.

This clonotype was detected many times. V usage is TRBV3-1 and J usage is TRBJ2-7; no clear D. The germline V and J ends were trimmed by 1 base and 8 bases, with 9 bases remaining between them. The CDR3 extends over 12 amino acids. CDR1 and CDR2 (germline): LGHDT, YNNKEL (reference sequence). Here the CDR3 reads CASSQVSVKQYF. The CDR3 bases are TGTGCCAGCAGCCAAGTATCCGTGAAGCAGTACTTC.

The gene calls are TRBV19 and TRBJ2-1, with 12 bases identical to TRBD2. The CDR3 extends over 15 amino acids. Trimming at V came to 1 base and at J to 10 bases, leaving 5 bases not matched to a gene. Germline V lookup: CDR1 LNHDA, CDR2 SQIVND (reference sequence). The CDR3 loop is CASSIGTSGIREQFF. The CDR3 DNA reads as TGTGCCAGTAGTATAGGGACTAGCGGGATAAGGGAGCAGTTCTTC.

This clonotype was recorded at least ten times. V gene TRBV19 combines with J gene TRBJ2-7; TRBD2 matches 8 bases. Germline trimming cut 7 bases from V and 0 bases from J; bases unmatched to any gene: 5. This CDR3 spans 14 amino acids. CDR1 and CDR2 (germline): LNHDA, SQIVND (reference sequence). The CDR3 sequence is CASKLAVASYEQYF. The CDR3 nucleotides read TGTGCCAGTAAACTAGCGGTCGCCTCCTACGAGCAGTACTTC.

The chain joins TRBV10-3 to TRBJ2-1, with 10 bases aligning to TRBD2. The CDR3 consists of 14 residues. Per the germline V gene, CDR1 is ENHRY and CDR2 is SYGVKD. Trimming removed 11 bases from V and 6 bases from J; junction bases left unmatched: 10. The CDR3 region is CAVGGTSVFNEQFF. As DNA, the CDR3 is TGTGCCGTGGGAGGGACTAGCGTTTTCAATGAGCAGTTCTTC.

This clonotype was found once. The CDR3 ends on some other residue instead of the conserved phenylalanine or tryptophan, so this is likely a read error. No DNA is shown, since the ends of the CDR3 on it are uncertain; the CDR3 is the one TCRdb lists. The chain uses TRBV27 and TRBJ2-7; TRBD2 is the table's D call, not checked against the DNA. The CDR3 totals 8 residues, both ends included. The germline CDR1 and CDR2 sequences are MNHEY and SMNVEV (reference sequence). CDR3 amino acids: CASSELAG.

This clonotype was detected ten times or more. The V gene is TRBV30, the J gene TRBJ2-1, with TRBD2 matching 14 bases. The germline gives CDR1 GTSNPN, CDR2 SVGIG (reference sequence). J lost 2 bases, V lost 3 bases, and 6 bases had no gene match. The CDR3 has 17 amino acids. In DNA, the CDR3 is TGTGCCTGGAGGTCCGGGACTAGCGGGAGCACCTACAATGAGCAGTTCTTC. This sequence encodes CAWRSGTSGSTYNEQFF.

By share of the sample, this clonotype is medium-sized (0.01 to 0.1%). V and J are TRBV7-9 and TRBJ2-6, with TRBD1 matching over 8 bases. Unmatched junction bases numbered 3, after V lost 5 bases and J lost 3 bases. CDR1 is SEHNR, CDR2 FQNEAQ, per germline (reference sequence). This CDR3 has 15 amino acids. The CDR3 loop reads CASSPGTGGANVLTF. CDR3 bases: TGTGCCAGCAGCCCGGGGACAGGTGGGGCCAACGTCCTGACTTTC.